This TCR beta chain was recovered during a study of response to subunit inactivated influenza vaccine. General study findings and limits: Each seasonal influenza vaccination recruits few new T cells, the authors suggested.

TCRdb re-analysed the RT-PCR reads in MiXCR, keeping a single row per CDR3 protein. The sample consists of roughly 760,000 distinct CDR3 sequences, around 20% of them appearing once. Germline CDR1 is WSHSY and CDR2 is SAAADI. This CDR3 is 15 amino acids long. The V end was cut by 0 bases, the J end by 1 base, with 9 bases between. This clonotype was observed a handful of times. Its antigen remains unknown. This TCR came from a man in his fifties or sixties who received an inactivated influenza vaccine. The V and J genes are TRBV10-2 and TRBJ1-1, with TRBD1 as a possible D gene (6 bases). The input for sequencing was PBMCs from blood, taken about 5 days after vaccination. DNA of the CDR3: TGCGCCAGCAGTGAGTCGAGGGGGACGAACACTGAAGCTTTCTTT. Its protein is CASSESRGTNTEAFF.